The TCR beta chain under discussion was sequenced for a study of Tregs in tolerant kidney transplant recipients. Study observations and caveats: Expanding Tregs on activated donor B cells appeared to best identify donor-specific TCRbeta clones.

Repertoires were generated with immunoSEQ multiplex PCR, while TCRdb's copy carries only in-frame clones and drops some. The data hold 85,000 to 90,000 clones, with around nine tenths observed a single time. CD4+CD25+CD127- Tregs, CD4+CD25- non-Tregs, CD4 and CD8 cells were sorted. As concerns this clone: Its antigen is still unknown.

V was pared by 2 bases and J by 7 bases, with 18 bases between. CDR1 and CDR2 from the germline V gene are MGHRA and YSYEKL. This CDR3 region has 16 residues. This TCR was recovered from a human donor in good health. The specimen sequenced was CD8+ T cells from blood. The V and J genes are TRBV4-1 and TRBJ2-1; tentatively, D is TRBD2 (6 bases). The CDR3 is CASSQQRAGLDNEQFF. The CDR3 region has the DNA TGCGCCAGCAGCCAACAAAGGGCGGGATTAGATAATGAGCAGTTCTTC.